This T cell receptor beta chain was identified during a study of shared clonotypes between healthy human individuals. At the level of the study: Researchers drew samples from a couple of women and a few men aged 18 to 49.

Overall study results and limits: Clonotype sharing levels among donors were expected to vary with sequencing depth.

In the case of this clone: The antigen remains unidentified.

V was pared by 4 bases and J by 1 base, with 11 bases between. The CDR3 extends over 14 amino acids. Germline V gene data show CDR1 as SGHNT and CDR2 as YYREEE (reference sequence). The authors distributed each subset's genomic DNA evenly over several immunoSEQ plates. Clones were sequenced by immunoSEQ multiplex PCR, and TCRdb holds only the in-frame ones, with some missing. The data show around 2,000,000 clones, about 95% seen once. Only CD45RO-negative cells positively selected for CCR7 counted as naive CD8 cells, so terminally differentiated effector memory CD45RA+ cells were excluded. The V gene is TRBV5-4, the J gene TRBJ1-1, with D tentatively TRBD1 (6 bases). The source of this sequence is a man aged 18 to 30 in good health. Source material: naive CD8+ T cells sorted from blood. As DNA, the CDR3 is TGTGCCAGCAGCGTTGGACAGACGAACACTGAAGCTTTCTTT. Translated, it gives CASSVGQTNTEAFF.